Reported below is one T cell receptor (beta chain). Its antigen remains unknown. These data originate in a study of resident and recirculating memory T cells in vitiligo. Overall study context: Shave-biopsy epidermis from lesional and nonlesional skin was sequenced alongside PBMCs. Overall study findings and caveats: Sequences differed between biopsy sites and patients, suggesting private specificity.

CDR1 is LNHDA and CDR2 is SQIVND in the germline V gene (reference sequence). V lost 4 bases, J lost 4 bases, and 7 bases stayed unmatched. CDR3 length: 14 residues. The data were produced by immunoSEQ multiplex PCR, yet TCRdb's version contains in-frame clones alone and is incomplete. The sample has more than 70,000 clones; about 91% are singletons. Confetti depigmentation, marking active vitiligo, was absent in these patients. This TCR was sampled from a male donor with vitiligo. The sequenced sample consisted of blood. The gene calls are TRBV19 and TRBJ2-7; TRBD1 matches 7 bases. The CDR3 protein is CASSKKQGKYEQYF. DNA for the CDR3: TGTGCCAGTAGTAAAAAACAGGGGAAATACGAGCAGTACTTC.